The TCR beta chain described here comes from a study of control samples from healthy donors and cancer patients. TCRdb's copy holds only in-frame clones and misses some; the assay was immunoSEQ multiplex PCR. The sample shows around 58,000 clones, 95% to 97% of them seen only once. The ends lost 0 bases at V and 2 bases at J; junction bases unmatched: 4. In germline, CDR1 is SGHTS, CDR2 YDEGEE. The CDR3 sequence is 15 residues long. Sequences were obtained from blood. This sequence was found in a woman aged 18-29 years in good health. This chain uses TRBV5-8 with TRBJ2-7; 8 bases line up with TRBD2. CDR3 sequence: CASSLGGGGPYEQYF. The CDR3 DNA reads TGTGCCAGCAGCTTGGGGGGCGGGGGGCCCTACGAGCAGTACTTC.